The 11 T cell receptor beta chains presented below share a single source sample, sequenced in a study of technical replicates of blood from several donors (dated by TCRdb to 2016 to 2017). Library creation used the immunoSEQ multiplex PCR assay. In TCRdb, the immuneACCESS table is reduced to in-frame sequences with V and J assigned. These tables do not hold every clone; where another copy was compared, an unresolved V gene accounts for under half, and the others remain unexplained. For this sample the table gives about 85,000 clones, of which roughly 94% were detected only once. The ten largest clones take up over 0.2% of the sample. The source material was T cells isolated from PBMCs. These receptors came from a human donor in good health.

The chain uses TRBV25-1 and TRBJ2-5, with D tentatively TRBD1 (5 bases). Germline V lookup: CDR1 MGHDK, CDR2 SYGVNS. V gave up 3 bases and J gave up 4 bases, with 12 bases separating them. This CDR3 comprises 14 residues. The CDR3 DNA sequence: TGTGCCAGCAGTGATATGACAGCCCGAGAGACCCAGTACTTC. Protein: CASSDMTARETQYF.

This clone has a handful of counts. The CDR3 nucleotides read TGTGCCAGCAGAACCAGGGGGCGCGGTCCCGAGCAGTACTTC. Amino acid sequence: CASRTRGRGPEQYF. The chain has TRBV28 and TRBJ2-7, with 8 bases aligning to TRBD1. Germline V lookup: CDR1 MDHEN, CDR2 SYDVKM. CDR3 length: 14 amino acids. With V trimmed by 6 bases and J by 6 bases, 10 bases remained unmatched.

V is TRBV5-1 and J is TRBJ1-5, with TRBD1 identical over 7 bases. The CDR3 contains 18 residues. The ends lost 5 bases at V and 0 bases at J; junction bases unmatched: 14. Per germline, CDR1 SGHRS and CDR2 YFSETQ. The CDR3 coding sequence is TGCGCCAGCAGTCCTGGAGGGGGCAGGTTTAATAGCAATCAGCCCCAGCATTTT. Translated, it gives CASSPGGGRFNSNQPQHF.

The rearrangement uses TRBV6-6 and TRBJ1-5; tentative D call: TRBD1 (6 bases). Trimming removed 8 bases from V and 4 bases from J, with 18 bases in between. The CDR3 sequence is 15 residues long. Germline V gives CDR1 MNHNY, CDR2 SVGAGI (reference sequence). Written as DNA, the CDR3 is TGTGCCAGCCGGGTTGGCGGGGGGCGGAATCAGCCCCAGCATTTT. This translates into CASRVGGGRNQPQHF.

V is TRBV29-1 and J is TRBJ2-3; TRBD1 matches 7 bases. This CDR3 is 14 amino acids long. The germline CDR1 and CDR2 sequences are SQVTM and ANQGSEA. With V trimmed by 0 bases and J by 6 bases, 6 bases remained unmatched. In nucleotides, the CDR3 is TGCAGCGTTGAAGAAAGGGGACAGTCCGATACGCAGTATTTT. It codes for CSVEERGQSDTQYF.

The V gene is TRBV28, the J gene TRBJ1-1; 7 nucleotides align to TRBD1. Trimming took 6 bases from V and 0 from J; bases not matched to a gene: 13. From germline, CDR1 is MDHEN and CDR2 SYDVKM. The CDR3 has 17 residues. The CDR3 reads CASRGKARQGLNTEAFF. CDR3 DNA: TGTGCCAGCAGAGGGAAGGCCCGACAGGGTTTGAACACTGAAGCTTTCTTT.

This clone was observed once. The chain employs TRBV5-1 and TRBJ2-7; D may be TRBD1 (5 bases). The germline V and J ends were trimmed by 0 bases and 2 bases, with 12 bases remaining between them. Germline values: CDR1 SGHRS, CDR2 YFSETQ. The CDR3 totals 15 residues. The CDR3: CASSLVPGPTYEQYF. The DNA for the CDR3 is TGCGCCAGCAGCTTGGTCCCAGGGCCGACCTACGAGCAGTACTTC.

This clone was seen once. The V and J genes are TRBV5-1 and TRBJ2-2; 12 positions agree with TRBD2. Germline lookup yields CDR1 SGHRS and CDR2 YFSETQ. CDR3 length: 17 amino acids. V was pared by 0 bases and J by 3 bases, with 3 bases of the junction left unmatched. CDR3 loop: CASSLGLAGVDTGELFF. The CDR3 nucleotides read TGCGCCAGCAGCTTGGGACTAGCGGGAGTTGACACCGGGGAGCTGTTTTTT. Full variable domain (outside the CDR3, taken from reference TRBV5-1 and TRBJ2-2): KAGVTQTPRYLIKTRGQQVTLSCSPISGHRSVSWYQQTPGQGLQFLFEYFSETQRNKGNFPGRFSGRQFSNSRSEMNVSTLELGDSALYLCASSLGLAGVDTGELFFGEGSRLTVL.

As for this clone: A junction end diverges from the germline sequence, so it may reflect a read error. The chain links TRBV7-7 to TRBJ2-5; 7 bases agree with TRBD1. The CDR3 length is 13 residues. Germline CDR1 and CDR2: SSHAT and FNYEAQ (reference sequence). The CDR3: CASSLGQEETQYF. The CDR3 DNA reads TGTGCTAGCAGCCTCGGACAGGAAGAGACCCAGTACTTC.

The chain joins TRBV25-1 to TRBJ2-7; D perhaps matches TRBD1 (7 bases). The CDR3 is made up of 16 amino acids. CDR1 and CDR2 (germline): MGHDK, SYGVNS. V lost 3 bases and J 5 bases, leaving 20 bases between the germline ends. CDR3 DNA sequence: TGTGCCAGCAGTGACAGACTAGGGGGCTTCGTGAACGAGCAGTACTTC. The encoded protein is CASSDRLGGFVNEQYF.

The V and J genes are TRBV5-4 and TRBJ2-1; TRBD2 matches 11 bases. V shed 4 bases, J shed 6 bases, and the junction held 6 bases outside the gene matches. Germline V gene data show CDR1 as SGHNT and CDR2 as YYREEE (reference sequence). The CDR3 length is 15 residues. The CDR3 DNA follows: TGTGCCAGCAGCCCTATCGGGACTAGCGGCAATGAGCAGTTCTTC. Its protein is CASSPIGTSGNEQFF.